These 5 T cell receptor beta chains share one sample of origin, sequenced in a study of blood T cell repertoires in COVID-19. Produced via immunoSEQ multiplex PCR; TCRdb's table is partial and in-frame only. This table has over 100,000 clones, about four fifths appearing once. What was sequenced was peripheral blood. These receptors were taken from a man between 60 and 70 years old with active or convalescent COVID-19.

The V gene is TRBV2, the J gene TRBJ2-5, with TRBD1 identical over 9 bases. The CDR3 has 14 residues. The germline CDR1 and CDR2 sequences are SNHLY and FYNNEI. The V segment lost 6 bases and the J segment 2 bases; nucleotides outside the gene matches: 4. The CDR3: CASSLQGAQETQYF. In nucleotides, the CDR3 is TGTGCCAGCAGCCTACAGGGGGCTCAAGAGACCCAGTACTTC.

The chain is built from TRBV4-2 and TRBJ2-2; possibly TRBD2 for D (6 bases). Trimming cost V 0 bases and J 1 base, with 9 bases left between them. Germline V gives CDR1 LGHNA, CDR2 YNFKEQ. The CDR3 is 16 amino acids. CDR3 DNA sequence: TGTGCCAGCAGCCAAGAGGGACTGAGGAACACCGGGGAGCTGTTTTTT. It encodes CASSQEGLRNTGELFF.

This clone was observed a handful of times. This chain joins TRBV5-4 and TRBJ1-1, with D unclear. The CDR3 contains 13 residues. Trimming left V 6 bases short and J 6 bases short, with 15 bases between. Germline V gene data show CDR1 as SGHNT and CDR2 as YYREEE (reference sequence). CDR3 region: CASKPPGFAEAFF. The CDR3 region has the DNA TGTGCCAGCAAGCCCCCAGGTTTCGCTGAAGCTTTCTTT.

The chain joins TRBV24-1 to TRBJ2-7, with 8 bases that match TRBD1. The CDR3 covers 15 residues. J gave up 6 bases and V 3 bases, and 9 bases lay outside the gene matches. From germline, CDR1 is KGHDR and CDR2 SFDVKD. The DNA of the CDR3 is TGTGCCACCAGTGATCCGACAGGGGAAATGGGCGAGCAGTACTTC. It is translated as CATSDPTGEMGEQYF.

The chain links TRBV7-2 to TRBJ1-4; no reliable D call. The CDR3 totals 15 residues. Deletions cut 1 base from V and 6 bases from J, with 12 bases between. Germline CDR1 and CDR2: SGHTA and FQGNSA. The CDR3 protein is CASSLGGMGHEKLFF. In nucleotides, the CDR3 is TGTGCCAGCAGCTTAGGCGGCATGGGTCATGAAAAACTGTTTTTT. The full variable domain, with the rest looked up from reference TRBV7-2 and TRBJ1-4, is GAGVSQSPSNKVTEKGKDVELRCDPISGHTALYWYRQSLGQGLEFLIYFQGNSAPDKSGLPSDRFSAERTGGSVSTLTIQRTQQEDSAVYLCASSLGGMGHEKLFFGSGTQLSVL.